This passage covers 7 T cell receptor beta chains from one sample sequenced in a study of blood T cell repertoires in COVID-19. The data were produced by immunoSEQ multiplex PCR, yet TCRdb's version contains in-frame clones alone and is incomplete. The sample shows tens of thousands of clones, roughly 85% of them seen only once. The sample consisted of peripheral blood. The receptors here all came from a man aged 60 to 75 with acute or convalescent COVID-19.

The chain joins TRBV5-1 to TRBJ1-4, with D unclear. The CDR3 consists of 15 residues. Germline V lookup: CDR1 SGHRS, CDR2 YFSETQ. V was clipped by 0 bases and J by 0 bases, with 6 bases between them. CDR3 sequence (DNA): TGCGCCAGCAGCTTGGGGGAGGCAACTAATGAAAAACTGTTTTTT. The encoded protein is CASSLGEATNEKLFF.

The V gene is TRBV21-1, the J gene TRBJ2-7; the table's D call, TRBD1, was not checked against the DNA. TRBV21-1 is flagged as a pseudogene. The CDR3 runs to 16 residues. CDR3 DNA: TGTGCCAGCAGCTCAGGGGACAGGGCGGATTCCTACGAGCAGTACTTC. This encodes CASSSGDRADSYEQYF.

This chain joins TRBV6-6 and TRBJ2-2, with D uncertain. This CDR3 is built from 14 residues. Trimming cost V 2 bases and J 5 bases, with 9 bases left between them. The germline V gene has CDR1 MNHNY and CDR2 SVGAGI (reference sequence). CDR3 region: CASSYATRTGELFF. CDR3 sequence (DNA): TGTGCCAGCAGTTACGCAACACGTACCGGGGAGCTGTTTTTT.

The chain has TRBV20-1 and TRBJ1-2; TRBD1 matches 8 bases. The V and J ends lost 4 bases and 4 bases, in that order; junction bases with no gene match: 11. Germline CDR1 DFQATT, CDR2 SNEGSKA (reference sequence). CDR3 size: 15 residues. This CDR3 is CSAIDQGAYPYGYTF. CDR3 coding DNA: TGCAGTGCTATTGATCAGGGGGCATACCCCTATGGCTACACCTTC.

Ten or more counts support this clone. The chain is built from TRBV5-1 and TRBJ2-4, with TRBD2 matching 11 bases. The J segment lost 7 bases and the V segment lost 0 bases, leaving 9 bases of the junction unmatched. CDR1 and CDR2 from the germline V gene are SGHRS and YFSETQ. This CDR3 comprises 17 residues. The CDR3 sequence is CASSLASTSGGGNIQYF. In nucleotides, the CDR3 is TGCGCCAGCAGCTTGGCTTCTACTAGCGGGGGTGGTAACATTCAGTACTTC.

The V and J genes are TRBV7-2 and TRBJ1-2; 10 bases are a match to TRBD1. The junction had 12 bases not matched to a gene; V was cut back by 1 base and J by 4 bases. The germline gives CDR1 SGHTA, CDR2 FQGNSA. CDR3 length: 18 residues. The CDR3 reads CASSLVGIGQGGSYGYTF. The CDR3 coding sequence is TGTGCCAGCAGCTTAGTTGGTATAGGACAGGGGGGTAGCTATGGCTACACCTTC.

The chain employs TRBV5-1 and TRBJ2-2; TRBD2 agrees at 8 bases. The V gene's germline CDR1 is SGHRS and CDR2 YFSETQ. J was trimmed by 5 bases and V by 1 base; bases with no gene match: 7. The CDR3 consists of 16 residues. The CDR3 protein is CASSLSGGARTGELFF. The CDR3 region has the DNA TGCGCCAGCAGCTTGTCCGGGGGGGCCCGAACCGGGGAGCTGTTTTTT.